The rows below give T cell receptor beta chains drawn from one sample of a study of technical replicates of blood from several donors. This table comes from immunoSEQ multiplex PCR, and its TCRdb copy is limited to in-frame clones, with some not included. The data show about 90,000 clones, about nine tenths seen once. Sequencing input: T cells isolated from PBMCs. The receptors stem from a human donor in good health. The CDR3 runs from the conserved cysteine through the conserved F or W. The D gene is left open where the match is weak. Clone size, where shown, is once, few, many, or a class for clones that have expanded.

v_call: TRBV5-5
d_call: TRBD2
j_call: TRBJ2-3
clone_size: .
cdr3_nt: TGTGCCAGCAGCCCCTACGGACTAGTACAGATAAAGCAGTATTTT
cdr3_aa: CASSPYGLVQIKQYF

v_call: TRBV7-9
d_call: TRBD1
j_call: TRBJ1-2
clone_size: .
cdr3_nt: TGTGCCAGCAGCTTAGGACGGACAGGGGATAACTATGGCTACACCTTC
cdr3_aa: CASSLGRTGDNYGYTF

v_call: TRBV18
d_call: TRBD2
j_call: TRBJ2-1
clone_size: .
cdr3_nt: TGTGCCAGCTCACCATCAGCCGGACTAGCGGGAGAGGGGAATGAGCAGTTCTTC
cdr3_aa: CASSPSAGLAGEGNEQFF

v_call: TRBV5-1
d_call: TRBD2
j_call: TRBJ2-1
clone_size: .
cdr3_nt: TGCGCCAGCAGCTTTGGGCGGGAGGGCAATGAGCAGTTCTTC
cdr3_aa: CASSFGREGNEQFF

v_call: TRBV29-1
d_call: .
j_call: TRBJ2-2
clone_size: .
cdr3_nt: TGCAGCGGTGGCAGGTTGACCGGGGAGCTGTTTTTT
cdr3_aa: CSGGRLTGELFF

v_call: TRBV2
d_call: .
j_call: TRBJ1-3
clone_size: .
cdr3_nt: TGTGCCAGCAGCCGGGAAGGGGGTCGCTCTGGAAACACCATATATTTT
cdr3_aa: CASSREGGRSGNTIYF

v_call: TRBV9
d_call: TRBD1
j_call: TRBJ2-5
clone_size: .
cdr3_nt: TGTGCCAGCAGCGTAGAAGGGGGCGAATGGGAGACCCAGTACTTC
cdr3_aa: CASSVEGGEWETQYF

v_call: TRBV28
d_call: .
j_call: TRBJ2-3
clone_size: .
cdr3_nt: TGTGCCAGCAGTTTTTCAGGGAGGATTAGCACAGATACGCAGTATTTT
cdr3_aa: CASSFSGRISTDTQYF

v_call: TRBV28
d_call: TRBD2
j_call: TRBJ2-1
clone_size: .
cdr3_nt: TGTGCCAGCAGTTTACTAGCGGGGTACAATGAGCAGTTCTTC
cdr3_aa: CASSLLAGYNEQFF

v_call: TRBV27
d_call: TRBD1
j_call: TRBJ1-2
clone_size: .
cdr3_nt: TGTGCCAGCAGTTTATCGTGGGGACAGGGGCTCAACTATGGCTACACCTTC
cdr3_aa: CASSLSWGQGLNYGYTF

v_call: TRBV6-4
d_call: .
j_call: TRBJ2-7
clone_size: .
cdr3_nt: TGTGCCACGCCGGACGAGCAGTACTTC
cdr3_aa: CATPDEQYF

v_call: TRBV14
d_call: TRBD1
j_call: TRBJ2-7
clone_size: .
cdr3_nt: TGTGCCAGCAGCCCTTTAGGGACAGTTCCTGACTACGAGCAGTACTTC
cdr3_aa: CASSPLGTVPDYEQYF

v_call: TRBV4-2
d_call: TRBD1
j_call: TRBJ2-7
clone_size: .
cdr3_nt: TGTGCCAGCAGCCAAGGCTTGACAGGGCAGCACGAGCAGTACTTC
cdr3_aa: CASSQGLTGQHEQYF

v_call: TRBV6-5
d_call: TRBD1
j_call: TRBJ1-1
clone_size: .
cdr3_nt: TGTGCCAGCAGTTACTCGGCCGAGGGGGCTGGCACTGAAGCTTTCTTT
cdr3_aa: CASSYSAEGAGTEAFF

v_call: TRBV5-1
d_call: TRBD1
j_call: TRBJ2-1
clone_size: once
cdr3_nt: TGCGCCAGCAGGGATGGGACAGCAAAATACAATGAGCAGTTCTTC
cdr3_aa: CASRDGTAKYNEQFF

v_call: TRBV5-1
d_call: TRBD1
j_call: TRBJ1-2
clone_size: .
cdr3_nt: TGCGCCAGCAGCGAACGGACAGGGTTTGGCTACACCTTC
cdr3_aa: CASSERTGFGYTF